What follows are 10 T cell receptor beta chains derived from one specimen sequenced in a study of T cell responses to AZD1222 COVID-19 vaccine. Generated by immunoSEQ multiplex PCR, the TCRdb table keeps only in-frame clones and is missing some. The table records over 85,000 clones, about nine tenths of them present only once. This specimen was peripheral blood, taken on day 0 of AZD1222 vaccination. The origin of the receptors is an adult in good health.

This chain joins TRBV11-3 and TRBJ2-3, with unresolved D. The CDR3 runs 13 residues. Germline values: CDR1 SGHNT, CDR2 YENEEA. Deletions cut 2 bases from V and 0 bases from J, with 3 bases between. CDR3 in DNA: TGTGCCAGCAGCTTACCAAGCACAGATACGCAGTATTTT. It codes for CASSLPSTDTQYF.

This clone was seen a few times. The chain uses TRBV12-5 and TRBJ1-5, with TRBD1 matching over 10 bases. CDR1 is LGHNT and CDR2 is FRNRAP in the germline V gene. The CDR3 length is 20 residues. V gave up 0 bases and J gave up 7 bases; unmatched junction bases: 18. This CDR3 is CASGLVKDLVGQGSFQPQHF. DNA of the CDR3: TGTGCTAGTGGTTTGGTAAAGGATCTAGTGGGACAGGGGTCGTTCCAGCCCCAGCATTTT. Drawing the rest from reference TRBV12-5 and TRBJ1-5, the complete variable domain is DARVTQTPRHKVTEMGQEVTMRCQPILGHNTVFWYRQTMMQGLELLAYFRNRAPLDDSGMPKDRFSAEMPDATLATLKIQPSEPRDSAVYFCASGLVKDLVGQGSFQPQHFGDGTRLSIL.

The chain combines TRBV5-8 with TRBJ2-7, with no clear D. Germline CDR1 SGHTS, CDR2 YDEGEE. V was cut by 4 bases and J by 0 bases, with 14 bases left in between. The CDR3 loop spans 15 amino acids. The CDR3 region is CASSPRQVISYEQYF. The DNA of the CDR3 is TGTGCCAGCAGCCCTAGGCAGGTGATCTCCTACGAGCAGTACTTC.

This chain joins TRBV6-2 or TRBV6-3 and TRBJ2-2; D is ambiguous. The CDR3 covers 13 residues. Germline CDR1 reads MNHEY; CDR2 reads SVGEGT. V gave up 5 bases and J gave up 1 base, with 5 bases separating them. CDR3 protein: CASSLGNTGELFF. CDR3 in DNA: TGTGCCAGCAGTCTGGGGAACACCGGGGAGCTGTTTTTT.

A single count supports this clone. The V gene is TRBV19, the J gene TRBJ1-1, with a weak D call TRBD1 (5 bases). Germline CDR1 is LNHDA and CDR2 is SQIVND (reference sequence). Trimming removed 5 bases from V and 0 bases from J, with 16 bases in between. This CDR3 is 16 amino acids long. The CDR3, as DNA: TGTGCCAGTAGTCCCAACTCGGGGCTCATGAACACTGAAGCTTTCTTT. Its protein is CASSPNSGLMNTEAFF.

J is TRBJ2-2 and V is TRBV28; 14 nucleotides match TRBD2. Per the germline V gene, CDR1 is MDHEN and CDR2 is SYDVKM. With 5 bases clipped from V and 6 bases from J, the junction kept 5 bases outside the gene matches. The CDR3 length is 16 residues. CDR3 DNA: TGTGCCAGCAGTACCCGACTAGCGGGGGGGCCCGGGGAGCTGTTTTTT. Translating it yields CASSTRLAGGPGELFF.

The chain combines TRBV5-6 with TRBJ1-4, with D possibly matching TRBD1 (5 bases). CDR3 length: 14 residues. Trimming took off 3 bases at V and 4 bases at J, with 10 bases between the two ends. The V gene's germline CDR1 is SGHDT and CDR2 YYEEEE. CDR3 in DNA: TGTGCCAGCAGCTCCGGGACGGGTAATGAAAAACTGTTTTTT. Translating gives CASSSGTGNEKLFF.

The V and J genes are TRBV29-1 and TRBJ1-3, with D unresolved. Looked up from germline, CDR1 is SQVTM and CDR2 is ANQGSEA. This CDR3 has 13 amino acids. The germline V and J ends were trimmed by 5 bases and 0 bases, with 8 bases remaining between them. Here the CDR3 DNA reads TGCAGCGTTAAGGGAGACTCTGGAAACACCATATATTTT. Translating gives CSVKGDSGNTIYF.

This chain uses TRBV27 with TRBJ2-2, with D uncertain. Germline assignment: CDR1 MNHEY and CDR2 SMNVEV (reference sequence). V shed 6 bases and J shed 0 bases, with 8 bases lying between them. The CDR3 sequence is 14 residues long. CDR3 sequence reads: CASRLQPNTGELFF. The CDR3 DNA reads TGTGCCAGCAGACTTCAGCCGAACACCGGGGAGCTGTTTTTT.

V gene TRBV6-6 combines with J gene TRBJ2-1; 9 nucleotides line up with TRBD1. CDR1 MNHNY and CDR2 SVGAGI come from the germline V gene (reference sequence). With 4 bases clipped from V and 6 bases from J, the junction kept 7 bases outside the gene matches. The CDR3 covers 15 residues. For the CDR3, the DNA is TGTGCCAGCAGTTCAGCCGGGACAGGGACCAATGAGCAGTTCTTC. Translation gives CASSSAGTGTNEQFF.